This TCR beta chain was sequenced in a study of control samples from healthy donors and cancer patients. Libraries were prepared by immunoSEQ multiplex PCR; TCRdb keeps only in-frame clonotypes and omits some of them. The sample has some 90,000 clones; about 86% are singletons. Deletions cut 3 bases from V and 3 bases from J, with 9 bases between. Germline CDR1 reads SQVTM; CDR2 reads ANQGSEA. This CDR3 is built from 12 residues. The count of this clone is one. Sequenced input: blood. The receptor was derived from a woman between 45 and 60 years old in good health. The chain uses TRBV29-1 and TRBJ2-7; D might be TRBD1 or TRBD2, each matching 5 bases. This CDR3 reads CSVDEGNYEQYF. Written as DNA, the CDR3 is TGCAGCGTTGACGAGGGGAACTACGAGCAGTACTTC.